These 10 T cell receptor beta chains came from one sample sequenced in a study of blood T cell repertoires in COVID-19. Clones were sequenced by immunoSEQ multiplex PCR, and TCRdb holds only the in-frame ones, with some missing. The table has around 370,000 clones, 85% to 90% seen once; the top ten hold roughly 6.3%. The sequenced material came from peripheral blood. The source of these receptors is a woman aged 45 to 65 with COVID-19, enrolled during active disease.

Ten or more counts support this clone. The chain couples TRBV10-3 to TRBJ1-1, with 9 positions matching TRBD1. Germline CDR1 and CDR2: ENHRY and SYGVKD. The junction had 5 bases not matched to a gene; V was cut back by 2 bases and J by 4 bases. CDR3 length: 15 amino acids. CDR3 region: CAISEPGQGPTEAFF. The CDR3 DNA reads TGTGCCATCAGTGAGCCGGGACAGGGACCCACTGAAGCTTTCTTT.

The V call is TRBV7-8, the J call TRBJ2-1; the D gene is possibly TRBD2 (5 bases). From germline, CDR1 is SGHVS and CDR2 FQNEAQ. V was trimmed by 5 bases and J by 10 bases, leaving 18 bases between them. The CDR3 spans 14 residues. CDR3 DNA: TGTGCCAGCAGCCCAACTAGGCCCGGGCGCGAGCAGTTCTTC. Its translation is CASSPTRPGREQFF.

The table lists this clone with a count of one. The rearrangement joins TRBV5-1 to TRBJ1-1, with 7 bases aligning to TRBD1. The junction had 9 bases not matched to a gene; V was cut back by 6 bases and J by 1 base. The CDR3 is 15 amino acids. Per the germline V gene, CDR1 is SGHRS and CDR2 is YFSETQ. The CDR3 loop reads CASTSRQGENTEAFF. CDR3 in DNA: TGCGCCAGCACCTCCCGGCAGGGGGAGAACACTGAAGCTTTCTTT.

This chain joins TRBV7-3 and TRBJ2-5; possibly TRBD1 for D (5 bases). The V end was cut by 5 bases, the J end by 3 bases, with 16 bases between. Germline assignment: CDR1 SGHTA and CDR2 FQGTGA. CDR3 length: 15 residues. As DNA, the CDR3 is TGTGCCAGCAGCCCCGGTTTTGACAGTGAAGAGACCCAGTACTTC. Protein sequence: CASSPGFDSEETQYF.

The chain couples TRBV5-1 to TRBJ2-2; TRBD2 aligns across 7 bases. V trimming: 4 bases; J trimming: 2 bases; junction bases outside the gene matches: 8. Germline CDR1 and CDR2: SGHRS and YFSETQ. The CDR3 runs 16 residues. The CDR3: CASSASGRGNTGELFF. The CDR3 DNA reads TGCGCCAGCAGCGCCTCAGGGAGGGGAAACACCGGGGAGCTGTTTTTT.

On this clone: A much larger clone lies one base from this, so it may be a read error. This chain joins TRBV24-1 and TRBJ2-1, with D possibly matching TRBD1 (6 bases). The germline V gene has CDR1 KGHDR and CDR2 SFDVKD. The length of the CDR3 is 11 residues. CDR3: CVTSSGTEQFF. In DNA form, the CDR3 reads TGTGTCACCAGCTCAGGGACAGAGCAGTTCTTC.

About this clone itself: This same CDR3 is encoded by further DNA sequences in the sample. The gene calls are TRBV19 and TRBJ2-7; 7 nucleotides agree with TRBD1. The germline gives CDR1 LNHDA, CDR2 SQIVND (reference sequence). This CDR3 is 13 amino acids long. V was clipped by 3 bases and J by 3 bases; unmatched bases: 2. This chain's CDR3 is CASSINRGYEQYF. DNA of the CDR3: TGTGCCAGTAGTATCAACAGGGGCTACGAGCAGTACTTC.

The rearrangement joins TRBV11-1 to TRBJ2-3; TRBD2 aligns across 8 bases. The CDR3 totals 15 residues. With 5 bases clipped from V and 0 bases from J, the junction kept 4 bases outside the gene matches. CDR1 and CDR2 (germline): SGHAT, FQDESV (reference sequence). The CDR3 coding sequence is TGTGCCAGCAGCATTATAGCGGGAAGCACAGATACGCAGTATTTT. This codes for CASSIIAGSTDTQYF. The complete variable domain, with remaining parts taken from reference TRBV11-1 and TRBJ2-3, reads EAEVAQSPRYKITEKSQAVAFWCDPISGHATLYWYRQILGQGPELLVQFQDESVVDDSQLPKDRFSAERLKGVDSTLKIQPAELGDSAMYLCASSIIAGSTDTQYFGPGTRLTVL.

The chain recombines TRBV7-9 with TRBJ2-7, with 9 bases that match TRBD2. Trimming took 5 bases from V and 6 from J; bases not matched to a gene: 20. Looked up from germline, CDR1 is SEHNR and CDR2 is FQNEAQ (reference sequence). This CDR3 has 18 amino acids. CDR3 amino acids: CASSRGGSGSSRGSEQYF. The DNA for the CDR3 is TGTGCCAGCAGCCGAGGCGGTAGCGGGAGTAGTAGGGGGAGCGAGCAGTACTTC.

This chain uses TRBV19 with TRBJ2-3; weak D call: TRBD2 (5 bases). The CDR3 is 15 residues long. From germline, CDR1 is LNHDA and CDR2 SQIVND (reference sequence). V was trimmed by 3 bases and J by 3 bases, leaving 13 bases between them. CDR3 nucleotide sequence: TGTGCCAGTAGTATTATCGAGGGCAAAACAGATACGCAGTATTTT. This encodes CASSIIEGKTDTQYF. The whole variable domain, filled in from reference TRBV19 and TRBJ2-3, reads DGGITQSPKYLFRKEGQNVTLSCEQNLNHDAMYWYRQDPGQGLRLIYYSQIVNDFQKGDIAEGYSVSREKKESFPLTVTSAQKNPTAFYLCASSIIEGKTDTQYFGPGTRLTVL.